This T cell receptor beta chain was found in a study of T cells in Graves' hyperthyroidism and ophthalmopathy. There are 13 residues in the CDR3. Trimming shortened V by 5 bases and J by 4 bases, and 12 bases separated the two germline ends. The germline V gene has CDR1 SEHNR and CDR2 FQNEAQ (reference sequence). Across 18 months, stable Graves' hyperthyroidism was marked by no progression to ophthalmopathy. Newly diagnosed hyperthyroidism, duration under 2 months, in patients aged 18 to 65. Exclusion of a patient resulted from uncontrolled infection, other autoimmune disease, pregnancy or lactation. Researchers took RNA transcripts and amplified the TCR beta CDR3 regions from them. The primer set for the first-round RT-PCR of the TCR CDR3 was HTBI. TCRdb reanalysed the multiplex PCR reads using MiXCR and keeps one entry per CDR3 protein. The table records 300,000 to 450,000 distinct CDR3 sequences, 14% to 15% of them present only once.

The sequenced sample was blood. The rearrangement uses TRBV7-9 and TRBJ2-7; D gene uncertain. The source is a woman in her twenties or thirties with Graves' hyperthyroidism. CDR3 loop: CASSKPLGYEQYF. The CDR3 nucleotides read TGTGCCAGCAGCAAGCCGTTGGGTTACGAGCAGTACTTC. Full variable domain (remainder filled in from reference TRBV7-9 and TRBJ2-7): DTGVSQNPRHKITKRGQNVTFRCDPISEHNRLYWYRQTLGQGPEFLTYFQNEAQLEKSRLLSDRFSAERPKGSFSTLEIQRTEQGDSAMYLCASSKPLGYEQYFGPGTRLTVT.